What follows describes a single TCR beta chain. Noted time point: cycle 4 day 1 (C4D1), after around six weeks of nivolumab. No patient escaped relapse after autologous stem cell transplantation, and brentuximab vedotin exposure varied. The record originates from a study of PD-1 blockade in classical Hodgkin lymphoma. The V gene end was trimmed by 0 bases and the J gene end by 4 bases; junction bases not matched to a gene: 11. The CDR3 loop spans 17 amino acids. The germline CDR1 and CDR2 sequences are SGHTS and YDEGEE. The data were produced by immunoSEQ multiplex PCR, yet TCRdb's version contains in-frame clones alone and is incomplete. The sample has roughly 40,000 clones; less than 75% are singletons.

This TCR derives from a human donor with classical Hodgkin lymphoma. The specimen comprised peripheral blood mononuclear cells (PBMCs), sampled before the fourth cycle of nivolumab. This chain connects TRBV5-8 to TRBJ2-7, with 9 positions matching TRBD2. The CDR3 DNA reads as TGTGCCAGCAGCTTGGAGCGGGGGGTAAAGGGGCGATACGAGCAGTACTTC. Its protein product is CASSLERGVKGRYEQYF.